This section outlines one T cell receptor (beta chain) sequence together with its context. This entry belongs to a study of technical replicates of blood from a few donors. Germline CDR1 and CDR2: MNHNY and SVGAGI (reference sequence). The CDR3 covers 15 residues. Trimming took off 2 bases at V and 1 base at J, with 9 bases between the two ends. Produced via immunoSEQ multiplex PCR; TCRdb's table is partial and in-frame only. Of approximately 77,000 clones in the sample, 94% were seen once. The sample was T cells isolated from PBMCs. This TCR was recovered from a human donor in good health. The chain combines TRBV6-6 with TRBJ1-3; the D is unclear. The CDR3: CASSYGRDSGNTIYF. Here the CDR3 DNA reads TGTGCCAGCAGTTACGGGAGGGATTCTGGAAACACCATATATTTT.